What follows are 10 T cell receptor beta chains derived from one specimen sequenced in a study of T cells expressing NK-cell markers. Reprocessing the 5' RACE reads, TCRdb reports a single entry for every CDR3 protein and omits DNA. Its table records a few hundred thousand distinct CDR3 sequences. The sample was blood T cells: a sorted CD56 or NKG2C T cell subset, CD4+ or CD8+ T cells, or bulk PBMC T cells (not recorded which). Receptors originate from a man between 18 and 69 years old in good health.

The genes are TRBV10-3 and TRBJ2-7. This CDR3 spans 13 amino acids. CDR1 and CDR2 (germline): ENHRY, SYGVKD. CDR3 residues: CAISADSLYEQYF.

The rearrangement uses TRBV20-1 and TRBJ2-5; without DNA, the TCRdb call of TRBD1 cannot be checked. The CDR3 covers 16 residues. Germline values: CDR1 DFQATT, CDR2 SNEGSKA (reference sequence). CDR3 amino acids: CSALPQAGAKRETQYF.

V gene TRBV24-1 combines with J gene TRBJ2-1; TCRdb outputs TRBD1, but without DNA this stays unchecked. Per the germline V gene, CDR1 is KGHDR and CDR2 is SFDVKD. The CDR3 loop spans 15 amino acids. The CDR3 region is CATSLGTGGYNEQFF.

The chain carries TRBV28 and TRBJ1-5; TCRdb gives TRBD1 as the D gene, but with no DNA this cannot be confirmed. This CDR3 region has 20 residues. From germline, CDR1 is MDHEN and CDR2 SYDVKM. CDR3 in amino acids: CASSSRVGSRVSHSNQPQHF.

This sequence joins TRBV23-1 and TRBJ2-3; TCRdb lists TRBD1, though no DNA is available to test this call. TRBV23-1 is an open reading frame, and its role is uncertain. This CDR3 has 16 amino acids. This CDR3 is CASSQSGGLNTDTQYF.

V usage is TRBV12-3 or TRBV12-4 and J usage is TRBJ2-4; TCRdb calls TRBD1, which cannot be checked without DNA. The CDR3 consists of 17 residues. CDR3 sequence reads: CASSPFGGGLGKNIQYF.

The chain uses TRBV20-1 and TRBJ2-7; TCRdb reports TRBD2, a call that lacks DNA to check it against. From germline, CDR1 is DFQATT and CDR2 SNEGSKA (reference sequence). The CDR3 is made up of 14 amino acids. CDR3 protein: CSARGHSSSYEQYF.

CDR3 protein: CASSSRDDGRKETQYF. The rearrangement joins TRBV6-5 to TRBJ2-5. Per germline, CDR1 MNHEY and CDR2 SVGAGI. CDR3 length: 16 residues.

V is TRBV6-1 and J is TRBJ2-4; TCRdb lists TRBD1, though no DNA is available to test this call. The CDR3 is 14 amino acids. Looked up from germline, CDR1 is MNHNS and CDR2 is SASEGT. CDR3 loop: CASSPGTGRGIQYF.

The rearrangement joins TRBV9 to TRBJ2-7; TCRdb lists TRBD1, though no DNA is available to test this call. The V gene's germline CDR1 is SGDLS and CDR2 YYNGEE. CDR3 length: 14 residues. The CDR3 reads CASSVVREPYEQYF.